This T cell receptor beta chain was sequenced during a study of cytomegalovirus exposure and HLA in healthy donors. Study information: Previous work identified around 120 million unique TCR beta sequences from around 170 million T cells.

Only a few counts were recorded for this clone. Its antigen remains unidentified. Primers: 60 Vbeta forward and 13 Jbeta reverse. In the original workflow: Later reanalysis found approximately 80 million unique TCR beta chains, roughly 10 million of them shared. Produced via immunoSEQ multiplex PCR; TCRdb's table is partial and in-frame only. D and trimming were read from the DNA, whereas the V and J calls and clone size are those reported in that table. The sample carries approximately 95,000 clones, just under 80% recorded once. General study points: It emerged from a later analysis that several of the most significant clusters appeared to be linked to common viral pathogens. An analysis that was carried out later associated approximately 17,000 TCR beta sequences with HLA alleles at 0.05 false discovery rate.

The CDR3 covers 14 residues. J lost 2 bases, V lost 6 bases, and 1 base had no gene match. CDR1 is SNHLY, CDR2 FYNNEI, per germline. The chain carries TRBV2 and TRBJ2-7, with TRBD2 matching over 13 bases. The receptor comes from a middle-aged woman in good health and CMV-seropositive. The sample comprised PBMCs. The CDR3, as DNA: TGTGCCAGCAGACTAGCGGGAGGGCCCTACGAGCAGTACTTC. As protein: CASRLAGGPYEQYF.